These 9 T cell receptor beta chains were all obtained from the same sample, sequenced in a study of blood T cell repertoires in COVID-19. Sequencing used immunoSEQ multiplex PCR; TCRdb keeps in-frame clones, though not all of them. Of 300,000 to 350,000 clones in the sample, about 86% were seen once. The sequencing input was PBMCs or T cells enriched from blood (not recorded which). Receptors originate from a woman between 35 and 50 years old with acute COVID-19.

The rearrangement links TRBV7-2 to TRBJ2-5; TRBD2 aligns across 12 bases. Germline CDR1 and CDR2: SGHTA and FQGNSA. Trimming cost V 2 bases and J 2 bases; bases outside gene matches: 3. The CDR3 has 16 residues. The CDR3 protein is CASSLLAGGSQETQYF. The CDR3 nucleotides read TGTGCCAGCAGCTTACTAGCGGGAGGGAGTCAAGAGACCCAGTACTTC.

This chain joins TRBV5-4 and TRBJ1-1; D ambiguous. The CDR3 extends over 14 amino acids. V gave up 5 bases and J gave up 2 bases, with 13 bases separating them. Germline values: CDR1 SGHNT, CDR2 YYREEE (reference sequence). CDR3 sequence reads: CASRRDNLNTEAFF. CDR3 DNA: TGTGCCAGCAGGCGGGATAACCTAAACACTGAAGCTTTCTTT.

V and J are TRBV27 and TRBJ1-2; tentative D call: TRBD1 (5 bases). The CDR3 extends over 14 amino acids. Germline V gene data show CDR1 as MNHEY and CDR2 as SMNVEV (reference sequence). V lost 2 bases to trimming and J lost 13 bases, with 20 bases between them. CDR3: CASSLQGTGGVLTF. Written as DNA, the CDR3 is TGTGCCAGCAGTTTACAGGGCACGGGTGGAGTTCTCACCTTC.

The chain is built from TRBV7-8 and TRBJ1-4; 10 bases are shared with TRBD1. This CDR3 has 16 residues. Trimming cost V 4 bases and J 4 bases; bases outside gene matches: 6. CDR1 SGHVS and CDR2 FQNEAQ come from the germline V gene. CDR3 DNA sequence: TGTGCCAGCAGCTGGGGACAGGGGATTGGTAATGAAAAACTGTTTTTT. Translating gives CASSWGQGIGNEKLFF.

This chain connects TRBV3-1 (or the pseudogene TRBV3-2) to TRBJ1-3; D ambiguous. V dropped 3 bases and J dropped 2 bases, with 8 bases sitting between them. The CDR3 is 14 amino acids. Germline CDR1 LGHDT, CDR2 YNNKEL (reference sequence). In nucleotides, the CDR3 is TGTGCCAGCAGCCACCGGTTGACTGGAAACACCATATATTTT. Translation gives CASSHRLTGNTIYF.

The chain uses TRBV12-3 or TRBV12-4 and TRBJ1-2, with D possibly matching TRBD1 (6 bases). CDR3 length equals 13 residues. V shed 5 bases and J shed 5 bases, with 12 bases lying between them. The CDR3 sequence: CASSQLRGYGYTF. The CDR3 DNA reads TGTGCCAGCAGTCAGCTCAGGGGTTATGGCTACACCTTC.

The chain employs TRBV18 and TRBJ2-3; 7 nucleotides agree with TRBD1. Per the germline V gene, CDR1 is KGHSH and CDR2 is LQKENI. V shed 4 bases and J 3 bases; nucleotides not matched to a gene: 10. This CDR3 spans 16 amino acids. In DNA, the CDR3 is TGTGCCAGCTCACGGACGACAGGGTCAGGAACAGATACGCAGTATTTT. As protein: CASSRTTGSGTDTQYF.

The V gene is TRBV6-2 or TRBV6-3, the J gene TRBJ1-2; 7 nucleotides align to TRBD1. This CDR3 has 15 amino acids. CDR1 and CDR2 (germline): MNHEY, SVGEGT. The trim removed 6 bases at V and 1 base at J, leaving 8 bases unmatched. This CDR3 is CASSAAGTVNYGYTF. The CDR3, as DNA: TGTGCCAGCAGCGCGGCCGGGACAGTTAACTATGGCTACACCTTC.

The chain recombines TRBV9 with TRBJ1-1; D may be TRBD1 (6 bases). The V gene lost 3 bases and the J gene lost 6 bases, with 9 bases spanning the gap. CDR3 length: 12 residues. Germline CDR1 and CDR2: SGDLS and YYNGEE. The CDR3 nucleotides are TGTGCCAGCAGCGAGACAGGCGCTGAAGCTTTCTTT. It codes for CASSETGAEAFF.